These 25 T cell receptor beta chains share one sample of origin, sequenced in a study of blood T cell repertoires in COVID-19 (dated by TCRdb to about 2020). The library came from the immunoSEQ multiplex PCR assay. In its TCRdb copy, this immuneACCESS table keeps in-frame sequences only and misses some clones. Where compared with another copy, unresolved V genes explain less than half of these, and the others have no known cause. The sample table contains roughly 280,000 clones; only one count was recorded for around nine tenths of them. The top ten constitute about 8.6% of the sample. The sequencing input was peripheral blood. These receptors came from a man aged 40-49 years with active or convalescent COVID-19.

This clone was recorded only once. The chain joins TRBV12-5 to TRBJ2-5; 7 positions agree with TRBD1. After removal of 5 bases from V and 5 bases from J, the junction contained 8 bases not matched to a gene. The CDR3 extends over 14 amino acids. Germline V lookup: CDR1 LGHNT, CDR2 FRNRAP. The CDR3 DNA follows: TGTGCTAGTGGTCCAAAGACAGGGTCGGAGACCCAGTACTTC. Translated: CASGPKTGSETQYF.

The chain employs TRBV3-1 (or the pseudogene TRBV3-2) and TRBJ2-1, with a possible D match to TRBD1 (6 bases). The germline CDR1 and CDR2 sequences are LGHDT and YNNKEL (reference sequence). With 1 base removed from V and 5 bases from J, the gap between germline ends came to 12 bases. The CDR3 covers 15 residues. This CDR3 is CASSQVAGANNEQFF. In DNA, the CDR3 is TGTGCCAGCAGCCAAGTAGCAGGGGCGAACAATGAGCAGTTCTTC.

V usage is TRBV2 and J usage is TRBJ1-1; D may be TRBD1 (6 bases). The V and J ends lost 1 base and 1 base respectively, with 7 bases between them. The CDR3 covers 14 residues. CDR1 SNHLY and CDR2 FYNNEI come from the germline V gene. Written as DNA, the CDR3 is TGTGCCAGCAGTGAAGGGACAGCGAACACTGAAGCTTTCTTT. Amino acids: CASSEGTANTEAFF.

This clone was detected once. The chain combines TRBV6-5 with TRBJ1-2; tentative D call: TRBD1 (5 bases). This CDR3 is 13 amino acids long. The germline V gene has CDR1 MNHEY and CDR2 SVGAGI. Trimming shortened V by 3 bases and J by 2 bases, and 7 bases separated the two germline ends. CDR3 residues: CASSYPGNYGYTF. CDR3 nucleotide sequence: TGTGCCAGCAGTTATCCAGGGAACTATGGCTACACCTTC.

The gene calls are TRBV5-6 and TRBJ2-2, with TRBD1 as a possible D gene (6 bases). CDR3 length: 16 amino acids. The germline gives CDR1 SGHDT, CDR2 YYEEEE. Trimming took off 4 bases at V and 1 base at J, with 14 bases between the two ends. CDR3 in amino acids: CASSQRWGRNTGELFF. CDR3 nucleotide sequence: TGTGCCAGCAGCCAAAGGTGGGGGCGGAACACCGGGGAGCTGTTTTTT.

This chain uses TRBV19 with TRBJ1-5; tentative D call: TRBD1 (6 bases). Germline V gene data show CDR1 as LNHDA and CDR2 as SQIVND (reference sequence). The CDR3 loop spans 15 amino acids. Trimming cost V 3 bases and J 0 bases, with 9 bases left between them. The CDR3 here is CASSITGYSNQPQHF. The DNA for the CDR3 is TGTGCCAGTAGTATCACAGGGTATAGCAATCAGCCCCAGCATTTT.

This chain joins TRBV27 and TRBJ2-2; 9 nucleotides align to TRBD1. CDR1 and CDR2 from the germline V gene are MNHEY and SMNVEV (reference sequence). After removal of 5 bases from V and 2 bases from J, the junction contained 9 bases not matched to a gene. This CDR3 is built from 17 residues. DNA for the CDR3: TGTGCCAGCAGTATAGGTCGGGGACAGGGAAACACCGGGGAGCTGTTTTTT. Its translation is CASSIGRGQGNTGELFF.

In the case of this clone: It is unclear where the CDR3 begins or ends on the DNA, so no DNA is shown, and the CDR3 is as TCRdb lists it. CDR3 region: CASSLDQWGQGNF. This chain joins TRBV11-2 and TRBJ2-7; the D call TRBD1 from the table was never checked on the DNA. Counting both end residues, the CDR3 totals 13 amino acids. From germline, CDR1 is SGHAT and CDR2 FQNNGV.

DNA of the CDR3: TGTGCCAGCAGCTTCCCCAGGAGGGAGACCCAGTACTTC. This encodes CASSFPRRETQYF. The rearrangement uses TRBV28 and TRBJ2-5, with D maybe TRBD2 (5 bases). The CDR3 is made up of 13 amino acids. The V and J ends lost 6 bases and 5 bases respectively, with 13 bases between them. Per the germline V gene, CDR1 is MDHEN and CDR2 is SYDVKM. The full variable domain, rest sourced from reference TRBV28 and TRBJ2-5, is DVKVTQSSRYLVKRTGEKVFLECVQDMDHENMFWYRQDPGLGLRLIYFSYDVKMKEKGDIPEGYSVSREKKERFSLILESASTNQTSMYLCASSFPRRETQYFGPGTRLLVL.

This chain uses TRBV5-1 with TRBJ2-1, with 12 bases fitting TRBD2. Per germline, CDR1 SGHRS and CDR2 YFSETQ. This CDR3 has 15 residues. V gave up 4 bases and J gave up 8 bases; unmatched junction bases: 7. This CDR3 reads CASSRLAGVGHEQFF. DNA of the CDR3: TGCGCCAGCAGCAGACTAGCGGGAGTGGGGCATGAGCAGTTCTTC.

The chain carries TRBV5-1 and TRBJ2-5; D perhaps matches TRBD2 (6 bases). The CDR3 length is 16 residues. The germline V and J ends were trimmed by 0 bases and 3 bases, with 15 bases remaining between them. CDR1 and CDR2 from the germline V gene are SGHRS and YFSETQ. CDR3 loop: CASSLEPSDPKETQYF. The CDR3 nucleotides read TGCGCCAGCAGCTTGGAGCCTAGCGACCCGAAAGAGACCCAGTACTTC.

The J gene is TRBJ1-4, the V gene TRBV3-1 (or the pseudogene TRBV3-2); D not certain. Germline CDR1 is LGHDT and CDR2 is YNNKEL (reference sequence). CDR3 length equals 15 residues. Between the trimmed V and J ends, which lost 4 bases and 8 bases, there was a span of 17 bases. The CDR3 bases are TGTGCCAGCAGCCCCCGGCCCCAGGCGCCCGAAAAACTGTTTTTT. This sequence encodes CASSPRPQAPEKLFF.

The rearrangement joins TRBV11-3 to TRBJ2-7; the D is unclear. The V gene's germline CDR1 is SGHNT and CDR2 YENEEA. This CDR3 has 16 residues. Trimming pared 5 bases from V and 0 bases from J, leaving 17 bases between. The DNA of the CDR3 is TGTGCCAGCAGCCCCCGGGTCTCTTGGAGCTCCTACGAGCAGTACTTC. Protein: CASSPRVSWSSYEQYF.

The gene calls are TRBV3-1 (or the pseudogene TRBV3-2) and TRBJ2-5; 7 bases match TRBD2. With V trimmed by 2 bases and J by 5 bases, 8 bases remained unmatched. The CDR3 is 15 amino acids. Germline V gene lookup returns CDR1 LGHDT and CDR2 YNNKEL (reference sequence). The CDR3 bases are TGTGCCAGCAGCCAACCTAAGACTAGCTGGGAGACCCAGTACTTC. This codes for CASSQPKTSWETQYF.

The chain combines TRBV5-5 with TRBJ2-1; 13 bases fit TRBD2. The CDR3 is 15 amino acids. In germline, CDR1 is SGHKS, CDR2 YYEKEE (reference sequence). J gave up 9 bases and V 4 bases, and 7 bases lay outside the gene matches. This CDR3 is CASSLGLAGTPEQFF. The CDR3, as DNA: TGTGCCAGCAGCCTGGGACTAGCGGGAACTCCTGAGCAGTTCTTC.

The V call is TRBV28, the J call TRBJ1-6; D remains ambiguous. The V gene lost 6 bases and the J gene lost 9 bases, with 18 bases spanning the gap. CDR3 size: 15 residues. Germline V gene lookup returns CDR1 MDHEN and CDR2 SYDVKM. The CDR3 here is CASSPSRAEISPLHF. CDR3 coding DNA: TGTGCCAGCAGCCCTTCGAGGGCAGAGATTTCACCCCTCCACTTT.

A word on this clone: This same CDR3 is encoded by further DNA sequences in the sample. This chain uses TRBV19 with TRBJ1-5; 8 nucleotides agree with TRBD1. Germline values: CDR1 LNHDA, CDR2 SQIVND (reference sequence). The CDR3 consists of 14 residues. Trimming took 6 bases from V and 7 from J; bases not matched to a gene: 8. The CDR3 DNA is TGTGCCAGTAGCGGGACAGGAGGTTTCCAGCCCCAGCATTTT. It translates to CASSGTGGFQPQHF.

This rearrangement joins TRBV4-2 to TRBJ2-2; D possibly corresponds to TRBD2 (6 bases). Germline-derived CDR1 and CDR2 are LGHNA and YNFKEQ. The germline V and J ends were trimmed by 2 bases and 6 bases, with 16 bases remaining between them. The CDR3 has 16 residues. CDR3 sequence: CASSQNPPGGAGELFF. The CDR3 DNA is TGTGCCAGCAGCCAAAACCCCCCCGGGGGAGCCGGGGAGCTGTTTTTT.

This clone was recorded a few times. This sample includes further DNA sequences coding for the same CDR3. The chain carries TRBV9 and TRBJ2-2; tentative D call: TRBD2 (6 bases). Trimming stripped 2 bases from V and 3 bases from J, with 8 bases between. The CDR3 spans 14 residues. Germline assignment: CDR1 SGDLS and CDR2 YYNGEE. This CDR3 is CASSVGGDTGELFF. The CDR3 region has the DNA TGTGCCAGCAGCGTGGGCGGGGACACCGGGGAGCTGTTTTTT.

V and J are TRBV2 and TRBJ2-2; 9 bases fit TRBD1. Per germline, CDR1 SNHLY and CDR2 FYNNEI. This CDR3 is 17 amino acids long. J was trimmed by 4 bases and V by 11 bases; bases with no gene match: 17. This CDR3 is CAGSKIGWTGATGELFF. In DNA form, the CDR3 reads TGTGCCGGATCAAAAATAGGGTGGACAGGGGCCACCGGGGAGCTGTTTTTT.

This clone has just a few counts. This rearrangement joins TRBV24-1 to TRBJ2-2, with unresolved D. Germline loops: CDR1 KGHDR, CDR2 SFDVKD. This CDR3 has 14 amino acids. V lost 4 bases to trimming and J lost 6 bases, with 11 bases between them. The CDR3 loop reads CATSDIQRPGELFF. DNA for the CDR3: TGTGCCACCAGTGACATACAGAGACCCGGGGAGCTGTTTTTT.

This clone was recorded once. The rearrangement joins TRBV18 to TRBJ2-1; 8 positions match TRBD2. The germline gives CDR1 KGHSH, CDR2 LQKENI. The CDR3 sequence is 16 residues long. V gave up 6 bases and J gave up 9 bases; unmatched junction bases: 16. The CDR3 DNA sequence: TGTGCCAGCTCGCGAGCAAGCGGGAGCCCCGAGGTTGAGCAGTTCTTC. It yields the protein CASSRASGSPEVEQFF.

This chain connects TRBV6-5 to TRBJ1-1; D is undetermined. Germline CDR1 is MNHEY and CDR2 is SVGAGI. This CDR3 has 15 residues. The V end was cut by 6 bases, the J end by 4 bases, with 18 bases between. DNA of the CDR3: TGTGCCAGCAGCCTAGTCCCCAAAGGGAGCACTGAAGCTTTCTTT. The encoded protein is CASSLVPKGSTEAFF.

V and J are TRBV6-5 and TRBJ1-1; 10 positions agree with TRBD1. Germline-derived CDR1 and CDR2 are MNHEY and SVGAGI. The CDR3 totals 15 residues. With V trimmed by 6 bases and J by 3 bases, 7 bases remained unmatched. The CDR3 DNA is TGTGCCAGCAGACCAACCGGGACAGGGGACACTGAAGCTTTCTTT. Translation: CASRPTGTGDTEAFF.

V gene TRBV27 combines with J gene TRBJ2-4, with D possibly being TRBD1 (7 bases). The CDR3 has 15 amino acids. CDR1 and CDR2 (germline): MNHEY, SMNVEV (reference sequence). V shed 5 bases and J shed 1 base, with 12 bases lying between them. CDR3 in amino acids: CASSPGGTAKNIQYF. In nucleotides, the CDR3 is TGTGCCAGCAGTCCAGGGGGGACTGCCAAAAACATTCAGTACTTC.